These T cell receptor beta chains were read from a single sample in a study of blood T cell repertoires in COVID-19. Profiling relied on immunoSEQ multiplex PCR, and the TCRdb table lists in-frame clones only, not all of them. The sample records 45,000 or so clones, around 80% being singletons. The sample taken for sequencing was peripheral blood. These receptors were obtained from a human donor in a cohort sampled during active COVID-19. CDR3s include the opening cysteine and the closing phenylalanine or tryptophan. A D gene is named only where the DNA matches it firmly. The size of a clone is reported for some rows only, either as once, few or many, or as a class for expanded clones.

d_call j_call clone_size v_call cdr3_nt cdr3_aa
. TRBJ2-3 . TRBV10-3 TGTGCCATCAGTGAGTCCCTAGCAACAGATACGCAGTATTTT CAISESLATDTQYF
. TRBJ2-5 . TRBV6-5 TGTGCCAGCAGTCACCGGGACTCACAAGAGACCCAGTACTTC CASSHRDSQETQYF
. TRBJ2-7 . TRBV7-9 TGTGCCACCGCGGAAACGGGACTGTCATCGCGTGAGCAGTACTTC CATAETGLSSREQYF
TRBD1 TRBJ2-5 . TRBV4-1 TGCGCCAGCAGCCGCCGGGGACAGGGGGCTGAGACCCAGTACTTC CASSRRGQGAETQYF
TRBD1 TRBJ1-2 . TRBV28 TGTGCCAGTAGTACCGCAGGGGGCGCGCACTATGGCTACACCTTC CASSTAGGAHYGYTF
TRBD2 TRBJ2-1 . TRBV24-1 TGTGCCACCAGTGACCAAGGGACTAGCGGTTTCTACAATGAGCAGTTCTTC CATSDQGTSGFYNEQFF
TRBD2 TRBJ2-7 . TRBV27 TGTGCCAGCAGGACTAGCGGGAGGACCTACGAGCAGTACTTC CASRTSGRTYEQYF
. TRBJ2-7 . TRBV11-3 TGTGCCAGCAGCTTACTCGACTGGTCGACTAGATCCTTGAGCTCCTACGAGCAGTACTTC CASSLLDWSTRSLSSYEQYF
. TRBJ2-7 . TRBV3-1/TRBV3-2 TGTGCCAGCAGCCAAGGTCCCCAGATGGTCGAGCAGTACTTC CASSQGPQMVEQYF
TRBD2 TRBJ2-1 . TRBV19 TGTGCCAGTAGTACCCGAGCGGGAGGTGTGTACAATGAGCAGTTCTTC CASSTRAGGVYNEQFF
TRBD2 TRBJ2-5 . TRBV11-3 TGTGCCAGCAGCTTCGAGGGAGGGCCCCAAGAGACCCAGTACTTC CASSFEGGPQETQYF
. TRBJ2-7 . TRBV3-1/TRBV3-2 TGTGCCAGCAGCCAGACGCAGGGCGTATCCTCCTACGAGCAGTACTTC CASSQTQGVSSYEQYF
. TRBJ1-2 . TRBV5-4 TGTGCCAGCAGCTTGTCAGGGGCGAGCTATGGCTACACCTTC CASSLSGASYGYTF
TRBD2 TRBJ2-2 . TRBV3-1/TRBV3-2 TGTGCCAGCAGCCAAGATGATTGGGGGGGCACCGGGGAGCTGTTTTTT CASSQDDWGGTGELFF
. TRBJ1-1 . TRBV4-2 TGTGCCAGCAGCCAAGATCAGTCAGGTATGAACACTGAAGCTTTCTTT CASSQDQSGMNTEAFF
. TRBJ1-1 . TRBV5-1 TGCGCCAGCAGCTTGTCCGCGGCGAACACTGAAGCTTTCTTT CASSLSAANTEAFF
TRBD2 TRBJ2-7 . TRBV7-9 TGTGCCAGCAGCTTAATGGGACTAACCCTCCCCGAGCAGTACTTC CASSLMGLTLPEQYF
. TRBJ2-3 . TRBV11-2 TGTGCCAGCAGCTCCCGGTTTGGCGGGAAGGCGGATACGCAGTATTTT CASSSRFGGKADTQYF
TRBD2 TRBJ2-1 . TRBV10-3 TGTGCCACCCAGACTAGCGGGAGTGGGTATGAGCAGTTCTTC CATQTSGSGYEQFF
TRBD1 TRBJ2-7 . TRBV19 TGTGCCAGTAGTACTGGACAGGGGGCGGCAGCGTCCTACGAGCAGTACTTC CASSTGQGAAASYEQYF
TRBD2 TRBJ2-5 many TRBV5-6 TGTGCCAGCAGCTTGGCCCCGGCGGGAGGGAGGGAGACCCAGTACTTC CASSLAPAGGRETQYF
TRBD2 TRBJ2-3 . TRBV11-3 TGTGCCAGCAGCCCCGGACTAGCGGGAGTGGGAGATACGCAGTATTTT CASSPGLAGVGDTQYF
. TRBJ2-1 once TRBV9 TGTGCCAGCAGCGTAGATACGGACAGAGAGCAGTTCTTC CASSVDTDREQFF